The TCR beta chain under discussion was sequenced for a study of shared clonotypes between healthy human individuals. The CDR3 loop spans 16 amino acids. Germline V gives CDR1 SEHNR, CDR2 FQNEAQ (reference sequence). V was clipped by 1 base and J by 6 bases, with 19 bases between them. The data were produced by immunoSEQ multiplex PCR, yet TCRdb's version contains in-frame clones alone and is incomplete. Of more than 1 million clones listed, approximately 78% are singletons. The rearrangement uses TRBV7-9 and TRBJ2-7; D is possibly TRBD1 or TRBD2 (5 bases each). This receptor was identified in a man aged 18 to 29 in good health. Some clones in this sample may be carry-over from other donors' samples. The sequencing input was memory CD4+ T cells from PBMCs. Subset given: CD45RA-negative fraction. Written as DNA, the CDR3 is TGTGCCAGCAGCTTAGGAGTGGGGGTAGGTGGTGGCGAGCAGTACTTC. This encodes CASSLGVGVGGGEQYF.